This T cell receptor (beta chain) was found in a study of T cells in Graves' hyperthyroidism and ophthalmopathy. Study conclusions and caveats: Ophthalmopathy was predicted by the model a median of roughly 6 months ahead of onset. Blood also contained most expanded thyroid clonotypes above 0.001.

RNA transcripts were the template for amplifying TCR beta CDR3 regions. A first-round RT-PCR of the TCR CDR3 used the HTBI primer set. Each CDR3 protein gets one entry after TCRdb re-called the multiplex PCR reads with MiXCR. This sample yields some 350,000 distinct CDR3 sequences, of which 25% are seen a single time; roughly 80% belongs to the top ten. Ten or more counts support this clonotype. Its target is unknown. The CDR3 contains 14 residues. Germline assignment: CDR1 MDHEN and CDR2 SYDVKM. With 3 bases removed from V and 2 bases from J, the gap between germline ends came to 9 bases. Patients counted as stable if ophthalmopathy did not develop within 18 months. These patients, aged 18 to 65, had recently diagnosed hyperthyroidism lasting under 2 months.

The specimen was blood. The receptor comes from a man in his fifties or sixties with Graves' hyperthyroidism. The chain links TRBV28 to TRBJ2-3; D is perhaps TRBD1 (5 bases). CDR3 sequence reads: CASSLDITTDTQYF. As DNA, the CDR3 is TGTGCCAGCAGTTTGGACATAACCACAGATACGCAGTATTTT.